A selection of T cell receptor beta chains follows, all from one sample in a study of cytomegalovirus exposure and HLA in healthy donors. Assay used: immunoSEQ multiplex PCR; TCRdb lists only in-frame clones, some missing. This table holds 100,000 to 120,000 clones, approximately 83% found once. The sequencing input was PBMCs. These receptor sequences come from a man aged 35 to 55 in good health and CMV-seronegative. The CDR3 runs from the conserved cysteine through the conserved F or W. A D gene is named only where the DNA matches it firmly. Not every row has a clone size; where given, it reads once, few, many or a size class.

j_call d_call clone_size v_call cdr3_aa cdr3_nt
TRBJ2-3 TRBD1 - TRBV19 CASSITGVATDTQYF TGTGCCAGTAGTATCACAGGGGTGGCCACAGATACGCAGTATTTT
TRBJ1-2 - - TRBV7-2 CASSPAGENYGYTF TGTGCCAGCAGCCCTGCGGGAGAGAACTATGGCTACACCTTC
TRBJ1-4 TRBD1 - TRBV7-9 CASSFRQGRTNEKLFF TGTGCCAGCAGCTTCCGACAGGGAAGAACTAATGAAAAACTGTTTTTT
TRBJ2-5 TRBD2 - TRBV5-1 CASSSVTSGETQYF TGCGCCAGCAGTAGCGTGACTAGCGGAGAGACCCAGTACTTC
TRBJ2-2 TRBD2 - TRBV10-3 CAITGLAGSGELFF TGTGCCATCACTGGACTAGCGGGATCCGGGGAGCTGTTTTTT
TRBJ2-2 - - TRBV28 CASSPGGASGELFF TGTGCCAGCTCCCCCGGAGGTGCTAGCGGGGAGCTGTTTTTT
TRBJ1-5 TRBD1 - TRBV6-1 CASKAGTGFDQPQHF TGTGCCAGCAAGGCCGGGACAGGGTTTGATCAGCCCCAGCATTTT
TRBJ1-1 - once TRBV7-2 CASSLAQMNTEAFF TGTGCCAGCAGCTTAGCACAGATGAACACTGAAGCTTTCTTT
TRBJ2-7 - - TRBV29-1 CSVEGVPGTYEQYF TGCAGCGTTGAAGGGGTACCAGGCACCTACGAGCAGTACTTC
TRBJ1-5 - - TRBV7-9 CASSPDSSVGNQPQHF TGTGCCAGCAGCCCCGACTCCTCCGTGGGCAATCAGCCCCAGCATTTT
TRBJ1-2 - - TRBV19 CASSPTDRNNYGYTF TGTGCCAGTAGTCCGACGGACAGAAATAACTATGGCTACACCTTC
TRBJ1-3 TRBD1 - TRBV30 CAWSKGGDGNTIYF TGTGCCTGGAGTAAAGGGGGCGATGGAAACACCATATATTTT
TRBJ2-7 - - TRBV5-1 CASSPDPGDYEQYF TGCGCCAGCAGCCCCGACCCCGGGGACTACGAGCAGTACTTC
TRBJ1-2 - - TRBV29-1 CSFGEGYGYTF TGCAGCTTCGGGGAGGGCTATGGCTACACCTTC
TRBJ1-2 TRBD1 - TRBV5-1 CASSLTLTGTGDGYTF TGCGCCAGCAGCTTGACATTGACCGGGACAGGGGATGGCTACACCTTC
TRBJ2-3 TRBD1 - TRBV19 CASSRRTGGSTDTQYF TGTGCCAGTAGTAGGAGGACAGGCGGAAGCACAGATACGCAGTATTTT
TRBJ1-1 - - TRBV30 CAYLRGGRNTEAFF TGTGCCTATCTAAGGGGAGGGAGGAACACTGAAGCTTTCTTT